Shown below are 30 T cell receptor beta chains from a single sample sequenced in a study of early T cells in non-severe SARS-CoV-2 infection. TCRdb used MiXCR to reprocess the 5' RACE reads, holding one entry per CDR3 protein. The sample holds 81,000 or so distinct CDR3 sequences, roughly 12% seen once. The specimen sequenced was whole blood. The receptors were sampled from an adult who was a healthcare worker with PCR-confirmed SARS-CoV-2 infection or an uninfected control (not recorded which).

The genes are TRBV4-1 and TRBJ2-2; D ambiguous. The CDR3 has 17 amino acids. The V gene's germline CDR1 is MGHRA and CDR2 YSYEKL. Deletions cut 1 base from V and 0 bases from J, with 12 bases between. Written as DNA, the CDR3 is TGCGCCAGCAGCCAAGCCACTTCCCTCTCGAACACCGGGGAGCTGTTTTTT. It codes for CASSQATSLSNTGELFF.

This clonotype came up many times. This chain links TRBV7-2 with TRBJ2-1; no reliable D call. Trimming left V 1 base short and J 4 bases short, with 11 bases between. The V gene's germline CDR1 is SGHTA and CDR2 FQGNSA. This CDR3 is 15 amino acids long. The CDR3 loop is CASSLESIGYNEQFF. The CDR3 region has the DNA TGTGCCAGCAGCTTAGAATCAATCGGGTACAATGAGCAGTTCTTC. Complete variable domain (other parts from reference TRBV7-2 and TRBJ2-1): GAGVSQSPSNKVTEKGKDVELRCDPISGHTALYWYRQSLGQGLEFLIYFQGNSAPDKSGLPSDRFSAERTGGSVSTLTIQRTQQEDSAVYLCASSLESIGYNEQFFGPGTRLTVL.

This clonotype was counted at least ten times. The chain links TRBV7-3 to TRBJ2-6; 12 nucleotides agree with TRBD1. This CDR3 spans 18 amino acids. V trimming: 5 bases; J trimming: 2 bases; junction bases outside the gene matches: 7. Germline V lookup: CDR1 SGHTA, CDR2 FQGTGA. The CDR3 region is CASSRAGTGGAGANVLTF. CDR3 DNA sequence: TGTGCCAGCAGCCGTGCCGGGACAGGGGGCGCTGGGGCCAACGTCCTGACTTTC.

This clonotype has more than one count but fewer than ten. In DNA, the CDR3 is TGTGCCAGCAGTTCCGGCTCCGGGGGATCCTACGAGCAGTACTTC. Translating it yields CASSSGSGGSYEQYF. The chain links TRBV28 to TRBJ2-7; possible D gene TRBD2, 6 bases. CDR3 length: 15 residues. Trimming cost V 4 bases and J 1 base, with 14 bases left between them. Germline CDR1 and CDR2: MDHEN and SYDVKM.

This clonotype was seen a handful of times. The rearrangement uses TRBV5-1 and TRBJ2-5; 12 bases match TRBD2. Germline lookup yields CDR1 SGHRS and CDR2 YFSETQ. J gave up 2 bases and V 7 bases, and 6 bases lay outside the gene matches. This CDR3 region has 15 residues. This CDR3 reads CASRRGTSGQETQYF. The CDR3 coding sequence is TGCGCCAGCCGCCGAGGGACTAGCGGGCAAGAGACCCAGTACTTC.

In this sample, this clonotype turned up many times. The chain carries TRBV19 and TRBJ2-3; 11 nucleotides align to TRBD2. The CDR3 sequence is 14 residues long. The V and J ends lost 3 bases and 7 bases, in that order; junction bases with no gene match: 3. Germline values: CDR1 LNHDA, CDR2 SQIVND (reference sequence). Here the CDR3 DNA reads TGTGCCAGTAGTATTACTAGCGGGAGAAATACGCAGTATTTT. It specifies CASSITSGRNTQYF.

At least ten counts were recorded for this clonotype. CDR3 nucleotides: TGCAGTGCTAGGAGAGGGGTTGACACCGGGGAGCTGTTTTTT. This gives the protein CSARRGVDTGELFF. V and J are TRBV20-1 and TRBJ2-2; tentatively, D is TRBD1 or TRBD2 (5 bases each). Germline loops: CDR1 DFQATT, CDR2 SNEGSKA (reference sequence). Deletions cut 3 bases from V and 3 bases from J, with 11 bases between. This CDR3 has 14 amino acids.

This clonotype occurred a few times. The rearrangement links TRBV20-1 to TRBJ2-3, with D perhaps TRBD2 (5 bases). The CDR3 has 16 residues. Germline V gene lookup returns CDR1 DFQATT and CDR2 SNEGSKA (reference sequence). Trimming removed 1 base from V and 2 bases from J, with 16 bases in between. The CDR3 loop reads CSARGPWGRDTDTQYF. The CDR3 nucleotides read TGCAGTGCTAGAGGCCCCTGGGGTCGGGACACAGATACGCAGTATTTT.

In its sample, this clonotype ranks as medium-sized. CDR3 sequence: CAWSVRGLSGNTIYF. The CDR3, as DNA: TGTGCCTGGAGTGTTAGGGGCCTCTCTGGAAACACCATATATTTT. The J gene is TRBJ1-3, the V gene TRBV30; D might be TRBD1 (5 bases). The germline CDR1 and CDR2 sequences are GTSNPN and SVGIG (reference sequence). The CDR3 has 15 residues. V was shortened by 0 bases and J by 0 bases, with 9 bases between the two germline ends.

Ten or more counts support this clonotype. The chain recombines TRBV4-2 with TRBJ2-2; D is possibly TRBD2 (5 bases). This CDR3 has 15 residues. Trimming pared 1 base from V and 3 bases from J, leaving 9 bases between. The germline V gene has CDR1 LGHNA and CDR2 YNFKEQ. This CDR3 reads CASSQVEGYTGELFF. The CDR3 DNA reads as TGTGCCAGCAGCCAAGTAGAGGGATACACCGGGGAGCTGTTTTTT.

In this sample, this clonotype turned up many times. The CDR3 nucleotides are TGCGCCAGCAGCTTGATGGATGGGAACACTGAAGCTTTCTTT. This gives the protein CASSLMDGNTEAFF. The chain couples TRBV5-1 to TRBJ1-1; unclear D gene. The length of the CDR3 is 14 residues. V was pared by 1 base and J by 1 base, with 8 bases between. Per the germline V gene, CDR1 is SGHRS and CDR2 is YFSETQ. The complete variable domain, with remaining parts taken from reference TRBV5-1 and TRBJ1-1, reads KAGVTQTPRYLIKTRGQQVTLSCSPISGHRSVSWYQQTPGQGLQFLFEYFSETQRNKGNFPGRFSGRQFSNSRSEMNVSTLELGDSALYLCASSLMDGNTEAFFGQGTRLTVV.

The chain recombines TRBV3-1 with TRBJ1-2; D possibly corresponds to TRBD1 (5 bases). Trimming cost V 6 bases and J 6 bases, with 17 bases left between them. Germline V CDR1 and CDR2: LGHDT, YNNKEL (reference sequence). The CDR3 consists of 14 residues. CDR3 DNA: TGTGCCAGCAGTCACCTGGGAGGGGAGGATGGCTACACCTTC. This codes for CASSHLGGEDGYTF.

The chain couples TRBV28 to TRBJ2-7; 7 bases match TRBD1. The germline CDR1 and CDR2 sequences are MDHEN and SYDVKM. V was pared by 5 bases and J by 6 bases, with 13 bases of the junction left unmatched. This CDR3 comprises 15 residues. CDR3 bases: TGTGCCAGCAGTGACACCGGGACAGCTATCCGCGAGCAGTACTTC. The encoded protein is CASSDTGTAIREQYF.

This chain connects TRBV7-9 to TRBJ2-5; 10 bases fit TRBD1. Germline CDR1 is SEHNR and CDR2 is FQNEAQ (reference sequence). The ends lost 1 base at V and 6 bases at J; junction bases unmatched: 5. The CDR3 consists of 15 residues. CDR3 sequence (DNA): TGTGCCAGCAGCTTAGTTGCGGGACAGGGGCAGACCCAGTACTTC. This gives the protein CASSLVAGQGQTQYF.

Ten or more counts support this clonotype. This chain joins TRBV10-2 and TRBJ1-1; 9 positions agree with TRBD1. The CDR3 runs to 17 residues. After removal of 5 bases from V and 0 bases from J, the junction contained 10 bases not matched to a gene. Germline CDR1 and CDR2: WSHSY and SAAADI. This chain's CDR3 is CASSPGTGSLMNTEAFF. The CDR3, as DNA: TGCGCCAGCAGTCCCGGGACAGGGTCACTCATGAACACTGAAGCTTTCTTT.

This clonotype is medium-sized in the sample. The J gene is TRBJ2-6, the V gene TRBV28; 11 nucleotides align to TRBD2. Trimming took 8 bases from V and 1 from J; bases not matched to a gene: 1. The CDR3 totals 15 residues. Germline V gene sequence: CDR1 MDHEN, CDR2 SYDVKM. The CDR3 sequence is CASGTSGSGANVLTF. CDR3 sequence (DNA): TGTGCCAGCGGGACTAGCGGTTCTGGGGCCAACGTCCTGACTTTC.

The V call is TRBV9, the J call TRBJ2-2; D is undetermined. Trimming cost V 6 bases and J 0 bases, with 12 bases left between them. This CDR3 has 15 residues. CDR1 and CDR2 from the germline V gene are SGDLS and YYNGEE. CDR3 residues: CASIPGPTNTGELFF. CDR3 nucleotides: TGTGCCAGCATCCCAGGACCTACGAACACCGGGGAGCTGTTTTTT.

As to this clonotype: This sequence may be a read error, since a much larger clone differs from it by one base. The CDR3 does not close with the conserved phenylalanine or tryptophan, likely indicating a read error. The J gene is TRBJ2-7, the V gene TRBV6-6, with D tentatively TRBD2 (6 bases). The V end lost 6 bases, the J end lost 2 bases, and 14 bases lay between the germline ends. The length of the CDR3 is 14 residues. From germline, CDR1 is MNHNY and CDR2 SVGAGI (reference sequence). The chain's CDR3 is CASSNRDSAYEQYL. The DNA of the CDR3 is TGTGCCAGCAGCAACCGGGACTCCGCCTACGAGCAGTACCTC.

This clonotype was seen a handful of times. The V call is TRBV11-2, the J call TRBJ1-2, with D possibly TRBD1 on 6 matching bases. From germline, CDR1 is SGHAT and CDR2 FQNNGV. The CDR3 contains 14 residues. V gave up 4 bases and J gave up 13 bases, with 22 bases separating them. CDR3 nucleotide sequence: TGTGCCAGCAGCTCCACAGGGATCCCTTCATGGAGCACCTTC. As protein: CASSSTGIPSWSTF.

The sample holds many counts of this clonotype. The chain employs TRBV29-1 and TRBJ2-1; D might be TRBD2 (6 bases). Germline V gene lookup returns CDR1 SQVTM and CDR2 ANQGSEA. V was trimmed by 4 bases and J by 6 bases, leaving 16 bases between them. This CDR3 is 14 amino acids long. CDR3 sequence: CSVARDSYSNEQFF. In DNA, the CDR3 is TGCAGCGTTGCTCGGGACTCCTACTCCAATGAGCAGTTCTTC.

The V call is TRBV20-1, the J call TRBJ2-1, with 8 bases matching TRBD1. Trimming cost V 2 bases and J 7 bases; bases outside gene matches: 10. The CDR3 spans 15 residues. Germline V gene sequence: CDR1 DFQATT, CDR2 SNEGSKA (reference sequence). The DNA for the CDR3 is TGCAGTGCTAGATGGGGGCAGGGGGCAGGGAATGAGCAGTTCTTC. It codes for CSARWGQGAGNEQFF.

This clonotype has more than one count but fewer than ten. The chain is built from TRBV29-1 and TRBJ1-1, with TRBD1 as a possible D gene (6 bases). V was pared by 6 bases and J by 3 bases, with 14 bases between. The CDR3 runs 13 residues. CDR1 is SQVTM, CDR2 ANQGSEA, per germline. The CDR3 is CSVSRGGDTEAFF. The CDR3 nucleotides read TGCAGCGTGTCCAGGGGAGGGGACACTGAAGCTTTCTTT.

A few counts support this clonotype. V usage is TRBV29-1 and J usage is TRBJ2-1, with 11 bases aligning to TRBD2. J gave up 5 bases and V 7 bases, and 7 bases lay outside the gene matches. This CDR3 is built from 14 residues. Germline V gene data show CDR1 as SQVTM and CDR2 as ANQGSEA. CDR3 coding DNA: TGCAGCGCCAATAGCGGGAGGGGAGACAATGAGCAGTTCTTC. It yields the protein CSANSGRGDNEQFF.

The chain is built from TRBV29-1 and TRBJ2-3; 11 bases are a match to TRBD2. V shed 7 bases and J 5 bases; nucleotides not matched to a gene: 8. The CDR3 contains 14 residues. CDR1 SQVTM and CDR2 ANQGSEA come from the germline V gene. The CDR3 sequence is CSAGGTSGIDTQYF. CDR3 nucleotide sequence: TGCAGCGCCGGGGGGACTAGCGGAATAGATACGCAGTATTTT.

This sequence joins TRBV3-1 and TRBJ1-2; no clear D gene. Trimming left V 1 base short and J 5 bases short, with 8 bases between. Germline-derived CDR1 and CDR2 are LGHDT and YNNKEL (reference sequence). The CDR3 has 13 amino acids. For the CDR3, the DNA is TGTGCCAGCAGCCAAGTCCCCCTTTATGGCTACACCTTC. Amino acid sequence: CASSQVPLYGYTF.

This chain uses TRBV7-9 with TRBJ1-5; TRBD1 matches 11 bases. The CDR3 is made up of 20 amino acids. With V trimmed by 0 bases and J by 0 bases, 10 bases remained unmatched. Germline CDR1 is SEHNR and CDR2 is FQNEAQ (reference sequence). Written as DNA, the CDR3 is TGTGCCAGCAGCTTAGCGCCCTGGGGGGACAGGGGGTATAGCAATCAGCCCCAGCATTTT. Protein product: CASSLAPWGDRGYSNQPQHF.

This clonotype was detected many times. The gene calls are TRBV5-1 and TRBJ2-7; D call uncertain. The CDR3 sequence is 12 residues long. The V end was cut by 4 bases, the J end by 5 bases, with 10 bases between. Per the germline V gene, CDR1 is SGHRS and CDR2 is YFSETQ. CDR3 loop: CASSPNGDEQYF. The CDR3 DNA reads TGCGCCAGCAGCCCTAATGGGGACGAGCAGTACTTC.

The chain employs TRBV29-1 and TRBJ2-2; TRBD2 matches 8 bases. The CDR3 is made up of 13 amino acids. V gave up 5 bases and J gave up 2 bases; unmatched junction bases: 1. The germline gives CDR1 SQVTM, CDR2 ANQGSEA. CDR3 in amino acids: CSVLAGNTGELFF. The CDR3 DNA reads TGCAGCGTTTTAGCGGGAAACACCGGGGAGCTGTTTTTT.

The rearrangement links TRBV28 to TRBJ2-1; a weak D match, TRBD1 (6 bases). Looked up from germline, CDR1 is MDHEN and CDR2 is SYDVKM. Trimming shortened V by 3 bases and J by 3 bases, and 15 bases separated the two germline ends. There are 16 residues in the CDR3. The CDR3 loop reads CASSLGQQGHYNEQFF. CDR3 DNA: TGTGCCAGCAGTTTGGGACAACAGGGCCACTACAATGAGCAGTTCTTC. The full variable domain, its missing parts supplied by reference TRBV28 and TRBJ2-1, is DVKVTQSSRYLVKRTGEKVFLECVQDMDHENMFWYRQDPGLGLRLIYFSYDVKMKEKGDIPEGYSVSREKKERFSLILESASTNQTSMYLCASSLGQQGHYNEQFFGPGTRLTVL.

This clonotype was counted many times. This chain connects TRBV6-6 to TRBJ1-3, with 7 bases lining up with TRBD1. J lost 0 bases, V lost 2 bases, and 4 bases had no gene match. The CDR3 is 16 amino acids. Germline CDR1 MNHNY, CDR2 SVGAGI (reference sequence). The CDR3 loop is CASSYGRDSSGNTIYF. CDR3 bases: TGTGCCAGCAGTTACGGGCGGGACAGCTCTGGAAACACCATATATTTT.